Below are 21 T cell receptor beta chains sequenced from a single sample in a study of blood T cell repertoires in COVID-19. Sequencing was performed with immunoSEQ multiplex PCR; in TCRdb, only in-frame clones are kept and a portion is missing. The sample lists some 32,000 clones, around 88% occurring once. Sequencing was carried out using peripheral blood. Receptors were obtained from a human donor in a cohort sampled during active COVID-19.

The chain carries TRBV6-5 and TRBJ1-1; 9 nucleotides match TRBD1. J was trimmed by 10 bases and V by 5 bases; bases with no gene match: 8. The CDR3 spans 13 residues. Germline loops: CDR1 MNHEY, CDR2 SVGAGI. Written as DNA, the CDR3 is TGTGCCAGCAGTCCCACAGGGGGCTATCTAGCTTTCTTT. Protein: CASSPTGGYLAFF.

The V and J genes are TRBV7-6 and TRBJ2-7; perhaps TRBD1 as D (6 bases). Germline lookup yields CDR1 SGHVS and CDR2 FNYEAQ. V was clipped by 5 bases and J by 1 base, with 15 bases between them. The CDR3 contains 15 residues. CDR3 protein: CASSRVLRGSYEQYF. The CDR3 DNA reads TGTGCCAGCAGCCGCGTACTAAGGGGGTCCTACGAGCAGTACTTC.

The chain is built from TRBV5-1 and TRBJ2-1; no reliable D call. Germline loops: CDR1 SGHRS, CDR2 YFSETQ. The ends were cut back, 5 bases at V and 7 bases at J, with 19 bases in the middle. CDR3 length: 15 residues. The CDR3 DNA sequence: TGCGCCAGCAGGGCGGCCGAGAGAAGCTGGAATGAGCAGTTCTTC. This sequence encodes CASRAAERSWNEQFF. Variable domain in full (rest from reference TRBV5-1 and TRBJ2-1): KAGVTQTPRYLIKTRGQQVTLSCSPISGHRSVSWYQQTPGQGLQFLFEYFSETQRNKGNFPGRFSGRQFSNSRSEMNVSTLELGDSALYLCASRAAERSWNEQFFGPGTRLTVL.

V usage is TRBV7-3 and J usage is TRBJ2-3, with TRBD2 identical over 10 bases. The CDR3 is 17 residues long. J gave up 1 base and V 5 bases, and 9 bases lay outside the gene matches. Germline V gene lookup returns CDR1 SGHTA and CDR2 FQGTGA. The CDR3 DNA is TGTGCCAGCAGCCCCCAACTCCTAGCGGGGGGCACAGATACGCAGTATTTT. The encoded protein is CASSPQLLAGGTDTQYF.

This chain links TRBV5-1 with TRBJ2-1; D ambiguous. The CDR3 extends over 16 amino acids. V was pared by 4 bases and J by 6 bases, with 20 bases between. Germline V gene data show CDR1 as SGHRS and CDR2 as YFSETQ. CDR3 DNA: TGCGCCAGCAGCACGGGTGGGTCCCTTTCGGGCAATGAGCAGTTCTTC. It codes for CASSTGGSLSGNEQFF.

This chain links TRBV7-6 with TRBJ1-2, with TRBD1 matching 10 bases. This CDR3 is built from 15 residues. The germline V gene has CDR1 SGHVS and CDR2 FNYEAQ. With V trimmed by 5 bases and J by 5 bases, 8 bases remained unmatched. The chain's CDR3 is CASSPRDRGLYGYTF. The CDR3 DNA reads TGTGCCAGCAGCCCCCGGGACAGGGGACTGTATGGCTACACCTTC.

This clone was seen just once. The chain carries TRBV5-1 and TRBJ2-6; TRBD1 is a possible D gene (5 bases). The CDR3 is made up of 20 amino acids. Germline CDR1 SGHRS, CDR2 YFSETQ. V was clipped by 1 base and J by 2 bases, with 22 bases between them. CDR3 nucleotides: TGCGCCAGCAGCTTGTTGGGGCAGTTAACCCTCAACCCTGGGGCCAACGTCCTGACTTTC. Translation: CASSLLGQLTLNPGANVLTF. Full variable domain (remainder filled in from reference TRBV5-1 and TRBJ2-6): KAGVTQTPRYLIKTRGQQVTLSCSPISGHRSVSWYQQTPGQGLQFLFEYFSETQRNKGNFPGRFSGRQFSNSRSEMNVSTLELGDSALYLCASSLLGQLTLNPGANVLTFGAGSRLTVL.

The chain recombines TRBV4-1 with TRBJ1-2, with a weak D call TRBD1 (5 bases). This CDR3 is built from 13 residues. Trimming stripped 6 bases from V and 3 bases from J, with 11 bases between. Germline lookup yields CDR1 MGHRA and CDR2 YSYEKL. CDR3 in DNA: TGCGCCAGCAGGGGAACAGGACACTATGGCTACACCTTC. This gives the protein CASRGTGHYGYTF.

The chain couples TRBV5-4 to TRBJ2-2; D remains unclear. The CDR3 consists of 14 residues. V was shortened by 7 bases and J by 5 bases, with 15 bases between the two germline ends. Germline V gene data show CDR1 as SGHNT and CDR2 as YYREEE (reference sequence). CDR3 sequence: CASRRSQETGELFF. The DNA for the CDR3 is TGTGCCAGCCGCAGGTCGCAAGAGACCGGGGAGCTGTTTTTT.

The rearrangement joins TRBV6-5 to TRBJ2-1; 11 nucleotides match TRBD2. The CDR3 covers 15 residues. Per germline, CDR1 MNHEY and CDR2 SVGAGI. V dropped 6 bases and J dropped 2; count of bases not matched to a gene: 3. The CDR3 region is CASRNSGGAYNEQFF. As DNA, the CDR3 is TGTGCCAGCAGGAATAGCGGGGGGGCCTACAATGAGCAGTTCTTC.

The rearrangement uses TRBV6-4 and TRBJ2-7; 10 nucleotides line up with TRBD2. V was clipped by 3 bases and J by 2 bases; unmatched bases: 1. Per germline, CDR1 MRHNA and CDR2 SNTAGT. The CDR3 is made up of 14 amino acids. In DNA, the CDR3 is TGTGCCAGCAGTGAGCTAGCGGGGGCCTACGAGCAGTACTTC. Translation gives CASSELAGAYEQYF.

This rearrangement joins TRBV9 to TRBJ2-2; 12 nucleotides line up with TRBD2. The CDR3 consists of 16 residues. Trimming at V came to 4 bases and at J to 1 base, leaving 2 bases not matched to a gene. Germline V gene sequence: CDR1 SGDLS, CDR2 YYNGEE. This CDR3 is CASSWGLAGNTGELFF. The DNA for the CDR3 is TGTGCCAGCAGCTGGGGACTAGCGGGGAACACCGGGGAGCTGTTTTTT.

The genes are TRBV7-9 and TRBJ2-3, with D perhaps TRBD2 (6 bases). CDR1 SEHNR and CDR2 FQNEAQ come from the germline V gene (reference sequence). The CDR3 is 15 residues long. Trimming shortened V by 1 base and J by 2 bases, and 10 bases separated the two germline ends. This CDR3 reads CASSLGRDFTDTQYF. In nucleotides, the CDR3 is TGTGCCAGCAGCTTAGGGAGGGACTTCACAGATACGCAGTATTTT. Full variable domain (rest looked up from reference TRBV7-9 and TRBJ2-3): DTGVSQNPRHKITKRGQNVTFRCDPISEHNRLYWYRQTLGQGPEFLTYFQNEAQLEKSRLLSDRFSAERPKGSFSTLEIQRTEQGDSAMYLCASSLGRDFTDTQYFGPGTRLTVL.

The chain recombines TRBV2 with TRBJ1-2, with 12 positions matching TRBD1. With V trimmed by 6 bases and J by 6 bases, 11 bases remained unmatched. The CDR3 spans 16 residues. The germline V gene encodes CDR1 SNHLY and CDR2 FYNNEI. The CDR3 sequence: CASSISGTGGVNGYTF. The CDR3 DNA reads as TGTGCCAGCAGCATTAGCGGGACAGGGGGCGTGAATGGCTACACCTTC.

The chain combines TRBV4-2 with TRBJ2-2, with D possibly matching TRBD1 (5 bases). This CDR3 region has 16 residues. Trimming removed 1 base from V and 2 bases from J, with 11 bases in between. The V gene's germline CDR1 is LGHNA and CDR2 YNFKEQ. The CDR3 loop reads CASSQVVGRNTGELFF. The DNA for the CDR3 is TGTGCCAGCAGCCAAGTTGTGGGGCGCAACACCGGGGAGCTGTTTTTT.

The rearrangement links TRBV29-1 to TRBJ2-5; D may be TRBD2 (5 bases). This CDR3 comprises 13 residues. Trimming pared 2 bases from V and 4 bases from J, leaving 11 bases between. Germline loops: CDR1 SQVTM, CDR2 ANQGSEA. The CDR3 DNA is TGCAGCGTTGAATACACGGGGATAGAGACCCAGTACTTC. Its translation is CSVEYTGIETQYF. The full variable domain, with the rest looked up from reference TRBV29-1 and TRBJ2-5, is SAVISQKPSRDICQRGTSLTIQCQVDSQVTMMFWYRQQPGQSLTLIATANQGSEATYESGFVIDKFPISRPNLTFSTLTVSNMSPEDSSIYLCSVEYTGIETQYFGPGTRLLVL.

The V and J genes are TRBV28 and TRBJ1-1, with D tentatively TRBD1 (5 bases). Trimming pared 6 bases from V and 0 bases from J, leaving 8 bases between. The CDR3 extends over 13 amino acids. Per germline, CDR1 MDHEN and CDR2 SYDVKM. Here the CDR3 DNA reads TGTGCCAGCAGGACGACAGTGAACACTGAAGCTTTCTTT. It specifies CASRTTVNTEAFF.

The chain carries TRBV3-1 (or the pseudogene TRBV3-2) and TRBJ1-5; 12 bases match TRBD1. Germline-derived CDR1 and CDR2 are LGHDT and YNNKEL (reference sequence). The CDR3 has 18 amino acids. V lost 4 bases to trimming and J lost 0 bases; unmatched junction nucleotides: 7. CDR3 DNA sequence: TGTGCCAGCAGCCCTGGGACAGGGGGCCTCGATAGCAATCAGCCCCAGCATTTT. Encoded protein: CASSPGTGGLDSNQPQHF.

The chain couples TRBV5-8 to TRBJ2-7, with 7 bases identical to TRBD1. The CDR3 extends over 14 amino acids. Germline CDR1 SGHTS, CDR2 YDEGEE. After removal of 1 base from V and 0 bases from J, the junction contained 1 base not matched to a gene. This CDR3 is CASSLPGGSYEQYF. In nucleotides, the CDR3 is TGTGCCAGCAGCTTGCCAGGGGGCTCCTACGAGCAGTACTTC.

A few counts support this clone. The chain joins TRBV29-1 to TRBJ2-4; 9 bases fit TRBD1. Germline V lookup: CDR1 SQVTM, CDR2 ANQGSEA. The trim removed 6 bases at V and 0 bases at J, leaving 15 bases unmatched. This CDR3 contains 18 residues. The CDR3 coding sequence is TGCAGCGTGGGGGACAGGGACCCCACCTACCCAGCCAAAAACATTCAGTACTTC. It yields the protein CSVGDRDPTYPAKNIQYF.

The rearrangement uses TRBV19 and TRBJ2-1; D possibly corresponds to TRBD1 (6 bases). The CDR3 is 12 residues long. The V end lost 4 bases, the J end lost 7 bases, and 8 bases lay between the germline ends. The V gene's germline CDR1 is LNHDA and CDR2 SQIVND (reference sequence). The CDR3: CASSTQGNEQFF. CDR3 nucleotides: TGTGCCAGTAGTACTCAGGGGAATGAGCAGTTCTTC.